This TCR beta chain was obtained from a study of shared clonotypes between healthy human individuals. Trimming stripped 11 bases from V and 4 bases from J, with 15 bases between. Germline V CDR1 and CDR2: SNHLY, FYNNEI. This CDR3 is 13 amino acids long. Generated by immunoSEQ multiplex PCR, the TCRdb table keeps only in-frame clones and is missing some. The sample has more than 1,200,000 clones, just under 99% seen once. This clonotype was sampled from a young man in good health. The chain combines TRBV2 with TRBJ1-5; unclear D gene. The sample was naive CD4+ T cells sorted from blood. Subset in this sample: CD45RA+ positively selected. Here the CDR3 DNA reads TGTGCCGTGCAAACCAAAGGGAATCAGCCCCAGCATTTT. Protein: CAVQTKGNQPQHF.